This T cell receptor beta chain was found in a study of blood T cell repertoires in COVID-19. This table comes from immunoSEQ multiplex PCR, and its TCRdb copy is limited to in-frame clones, with some not included. This sample yields under 350,000 clones, of which 80% to 90% are seen a single time; roughly 4% belongs to the top ten. Enrolled through a virtual design, the participants were between roughly 18 and 89 years of age and came from 24 US areas. This clone was seen just once. V was pared by 5 bases and J by 5 bases, with 19 bases between. The germline CDR1 and CDR2 sequences are LNHNV and YYDKDF (reference sequence). This CDR3 is built from 15 residues.

The rearrangement links TRBV15 to TRBJ2-7, with D possibly being TRBD2 (5 bases). The receptor's source is a woman aged 40 to 50 with acute COVID-19. Sequencing used PBMCs or T cells enriched from blood (not recorded which). The CDR3 reads CATSGRPRIGDEQYF. The CDR3 coding sequence is TGTGCCACCAGCGGCCGGCCACGGATCGGGGACGAGCAGTACTTC.